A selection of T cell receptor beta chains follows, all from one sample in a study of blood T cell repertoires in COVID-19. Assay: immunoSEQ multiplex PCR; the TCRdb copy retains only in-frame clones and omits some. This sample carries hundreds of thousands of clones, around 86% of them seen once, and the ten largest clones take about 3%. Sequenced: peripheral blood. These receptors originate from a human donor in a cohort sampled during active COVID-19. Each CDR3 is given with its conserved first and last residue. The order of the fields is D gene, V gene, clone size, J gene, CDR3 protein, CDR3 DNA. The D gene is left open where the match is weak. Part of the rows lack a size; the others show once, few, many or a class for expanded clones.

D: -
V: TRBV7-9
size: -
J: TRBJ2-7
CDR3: CASSRGTDYEQYF
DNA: TGTGCCAGCAGCCGGGGGACAGACTACGAGCAGTACTTC

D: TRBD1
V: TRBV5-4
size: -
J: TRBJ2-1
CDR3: CASSPQGDEQFF
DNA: TGTGCCAGCAGCCCGCAGGGGGATGAGCAGTTCTTC

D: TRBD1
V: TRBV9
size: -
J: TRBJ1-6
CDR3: CASSEQGENSPLHF
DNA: TGTGCCAGCAGCGAACAGGGGGAGAATTCACCCCTCCACTTT

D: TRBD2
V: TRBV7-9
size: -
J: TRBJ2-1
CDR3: CASSYLGGLAGGRNEQFF
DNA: TGTGCCAGCAGTTACTTGGGAGGGCTAGCGGGGGGGAGGAATGAGCAGTTCTTC

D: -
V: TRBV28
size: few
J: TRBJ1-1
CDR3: CASRATAEAFF
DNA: TGTGCCAGCAGAGCTACAGCAGAAGCTTTCTTT

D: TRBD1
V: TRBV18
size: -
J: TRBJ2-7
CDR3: CASSPPTGAYEQYF
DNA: TGTGCCAGCTCACCTCCCACAGGGGCCTACGAGCAGTACTTC

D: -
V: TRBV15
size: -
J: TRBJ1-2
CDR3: CATSRDAPGANYGYTF
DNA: TGTGCCACCAGCAGAGATGCCCCAGGCGCAAACTATGGCTACACCTTC

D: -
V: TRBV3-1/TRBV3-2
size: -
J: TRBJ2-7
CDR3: CASSQYLSFEAYEQYF
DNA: TGTGCCAGCAGCCAGTACCTCTCCTTTGAGGCCTACGAGCAGTACTTC

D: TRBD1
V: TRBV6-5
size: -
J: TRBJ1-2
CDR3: CASSRTGVGYTF
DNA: TGTGCCAGCAGTAGGACAGGGGTTGGCTACACCTTC

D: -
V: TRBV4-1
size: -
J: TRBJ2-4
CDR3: CASRRRALSKNIQYF
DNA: TGCGCCAGCAGGCGGAGGGCCCTCTCCAAAAACATTCAGTACTTC

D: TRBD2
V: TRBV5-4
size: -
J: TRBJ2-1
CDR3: CASSLVGGRGEQFF
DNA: TGTGCCAGCAGCTTGGTCGGCGGGAGGGGCGAGCAGTTCTTC

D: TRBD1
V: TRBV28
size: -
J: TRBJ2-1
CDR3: CASRSGGWVGDEQFF
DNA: TGTGCCAGCAGGTCAGGGGGCTGGGTGGGCGATGAGCAGTTCTTC

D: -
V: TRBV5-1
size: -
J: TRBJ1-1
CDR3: CASSLVVGRGGTEAFF
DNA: TGCGCCAGCAGCTTGGTGGTGGGCAGGGGCGGCACTGAAGCTTTCTTT

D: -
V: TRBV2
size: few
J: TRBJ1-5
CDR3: CASSLGGAINQPQHF
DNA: TGTGCCAGCAGTCTGGGGGGGGCAATCAATCAGCCCCAGCATTTT

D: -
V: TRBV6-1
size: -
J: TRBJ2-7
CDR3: CASSEAREGVAYEQYF
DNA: TGTGCCAGCAGTGAAGCCAGGGAGGGGGTCGCCTACGAGCAGTACTTC

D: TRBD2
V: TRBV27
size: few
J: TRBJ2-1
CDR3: CASSLAGEYNEQFF
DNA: TGTGCCAGCAGTCTAGCGGGAGAGTACAATGAGCAGTTCTTC

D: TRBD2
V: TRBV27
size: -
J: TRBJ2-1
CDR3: CASSPLAGAPYNEQFF
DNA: TGTGCCAGCAGTCCCTTAGCGGGAGCCCCCTACAATGAGCAGTTCTTC

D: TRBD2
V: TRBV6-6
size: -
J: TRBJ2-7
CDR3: CASSYGGGFYEQYF
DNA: TGTGCCAGCAGTTACGGCGGGGGTTTTTACGAGCAGTACTTC

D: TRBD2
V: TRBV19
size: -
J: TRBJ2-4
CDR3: CASSIGLIGGSGRFLGKNIQYF
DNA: TGTGCCAGTAGTATAGGGCTGATCGGGGGTAGCGGGAGGTTTCTGGGCAAAAACATTCAGTACTTC

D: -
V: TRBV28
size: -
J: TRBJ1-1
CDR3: CASRKGGAGDTEAFF
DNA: TGTGCCAGCAGGAAGGGGGGGGCCGGTGACACTGAAGCTTTCTTT

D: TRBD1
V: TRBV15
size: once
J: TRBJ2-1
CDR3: CATSRDAGQGYEQFF
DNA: TGTGCCACCAGCAGAGATGCGGGACAGGGCTATGAGCAGTTCTTC

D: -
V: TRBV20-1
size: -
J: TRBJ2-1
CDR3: CSASYNQFYNEQFF
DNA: TGCAGTGCTAGTTACAACCAGTTCTACAATGAGCAGTTCTTC

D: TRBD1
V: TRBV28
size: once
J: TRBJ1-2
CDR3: CASSFRIKGARGYTF
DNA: TGTGCCAGCAGTTTTCGAATTAAGGGGGCTCGAGGCTACACCTTC

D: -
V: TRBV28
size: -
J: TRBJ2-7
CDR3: CASSPPGQSSYEQYF
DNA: TGTGCCAGCAGCCCCCCTGGGCAGAGCTCCTACGAGCAGTACTTC

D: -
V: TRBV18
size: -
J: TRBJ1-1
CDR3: CASSPQEGGTEAFF
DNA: TGTGCCAGCTCACCACAAGAGGGGGGGACTGAAGCTTTCTTT

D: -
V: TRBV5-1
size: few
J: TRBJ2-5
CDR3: CASSLDASRETQYF
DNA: TGCGCCAGCAGCTTGGATGCTAGTAGAGAGACCCAGTACTTC

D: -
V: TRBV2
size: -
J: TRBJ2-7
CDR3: CASSESQGLAFDEQYF
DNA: TGTGCCAGCAGTGAAAGTCAAGGGCTAGCGTTCGACGAGCAGTACTTC

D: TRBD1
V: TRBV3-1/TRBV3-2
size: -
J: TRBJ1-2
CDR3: CASSPRDRQVSHYGYTF
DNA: TGTGCCAGCAGCCCACGGGACAGGCAAGTTTCGCACTATGGCTACACCTTC

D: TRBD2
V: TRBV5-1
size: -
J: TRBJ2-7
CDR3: CASSLGSGRAKYEQYF
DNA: TGCGCCAGCAGCTTAGGGAGCGGGAGGGCCAAGTACGAGCAGTACTTC

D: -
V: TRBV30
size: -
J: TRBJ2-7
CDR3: CAWSPLSVAGGEQYF
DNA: TGTGCCTGGAGTCCCTTATCCGTCGCGGGTGGGGAGCAGTACTTC

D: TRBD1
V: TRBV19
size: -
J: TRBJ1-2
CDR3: CASRYRGRQPGLAYGYTF
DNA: TGTGCCAGCAGGTACAGGGGGCGCCAGCCTGGACTTGCCTATGGCTACACCTTC

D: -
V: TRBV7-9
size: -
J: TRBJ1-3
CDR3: CASSFSISGNTIYF
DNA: TGTGCCAGCAGCTTTTCCATCTCTGGAAACACCATATATTTT

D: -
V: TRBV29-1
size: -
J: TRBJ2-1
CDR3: CSVGLINEQFF
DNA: TGCAGCGTTGGACTAATAAATGAGCAGTTCTTC

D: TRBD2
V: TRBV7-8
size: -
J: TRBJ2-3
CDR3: CASSLARLAGSTDTQYF
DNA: TGTGCCAGCAGCTTAGCGCGGCTAGCGGGGAGCACAGATACGCAGTATTTT

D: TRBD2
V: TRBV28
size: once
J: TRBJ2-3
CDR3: CASNPLGLAGRTDTQYF
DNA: TGTGCCAGCAATCCCCTAGGACTAGCGGGGCGCACAGATACGCAGTATTTT